The 20 T cell receptor beta chains given below trace back to one sample, sequenced in a study of CD8+ T cells in alopecia areata. Following extraction, RNA underwent reverse transcription to cDNA, which served as the sequencing template. The data were produced by immunoSEQ multiplex PCR, yet TCRdb's version contains in-frame clones alone and is incomplete. The repertoire has about 120,000 clones, roughly 63% of them found once; the top ten carry around 30%. Treatment here: oral pan-JAK inhibitor, 5-10 mg twice daily. This material consisted of CD8+ T cells sorted from blood, taken at week 4, from a patient treated with tofacitinib. The receptors shown here come from a human donor with alopecia areata.

The gene calls are TRBV29-1 and TRBJ2-7; TRBD1 might be the D (6 bases). Trimming took 4 bases from V and 5 from J, leaving 12 bases between them. The length of the CDR3 is 12 residues. The germline gives CDR1 SQVTM, CDR2 ANQGSEA. In DNA, the CDR3 is TGCAGCGTTGTTATCCAGGGGAACGAGCAGTACTTC. It encodes CSVVIQGNEQYF.

This clone was seen more than once but under ten times. CDR3 DNA: TGTGCCAGCATCCCTCGACAGGGGATGAGGGAGCAGTACTTC. Translating it yields CASIPRQGMREQYF. V usage is TRBV6-5 and J usage is TRBJ2-7; 8 bases match TRBD1. The CDR3 sequence is 14 residues long. V dropped 7 bases and J dropped 7; count of bases not matched to a gene: 12. The germline CDR1 and CDR2 sequences are MNHEY and SVGAGI.

The rearrangement links TRBV11-2 to TRBJ2-5; D gene uncertain. Germline loops: CDR1 SGHAT, CDR2 FQNNGV. This CDR3 region has 16 residues. V lost 0 bases to trimming and J lost 0 bases, with 11 bases between them. Here the CDR3 DNA reads TGTGCCAGCAGCTTAGAGGCGAATACGTACCAAGAGACCCAGTACTTC. Protein: CASSLEANTYQETQYF. The full variable domain, in which reference TRBV11-2 and TRBJ2-5 provide the parts outside the CDR3, is EAGVAQSPRYKIIEKRQSVAFWCNPISGHATLYWYQQILGQGPKLLIQFQNNGVVDDSQLPKDRFSAERLKGVDSTLKIQPAKLEDSAVYLCASSLEANTYQETQYFGPGTRLLVL.

This chain links TRBV7-9 with TRBJ2-3, with 7 positions matching TRBD2. The germline gives CDR1 SEHNR, CDR2 FQNEAQ (reference sequence). This CDR3 contains 15 residues. The trim removed 8 bases at V and 0 bases at J, leaving 8 bases unmatched. CDR3 DNA sequence: TGTGCCAGCTCCAGTGGCGGGGGAAGCACAGATACGCAGTATTTT. Its protein is CASSSGGGSTDTQYF. Combining the CDR3 with reference TRBV7-9 and TRBJ2-3 gives the whole variable domain DTGVSQNPRHKITKRGQNVTFRCDPISEHNRLYWYRQTLGQGPEFLTYFQNEAQLEKSRLLSDRFSAERPKGSFSTLEIQRTEQGDSAMYLCASSSGGGSTDTQYFGPGTRLTVL.

This clone was detected a few times. The chain is built from TRBV28 and TRBJ2-3; D is perhaps TRBD2 (5 bases). The length of the CDR3 is 17 residues. The ends were cut back, 4 bases at V and 4 bases at J, with 21 bases in the middle. In germline, CDR1 is MDHEN, CDR2 SYDVKM. As DNA, the CDR3 is TGTGCCAGCAGTTCCCGAATTGAGAGCCTACTAGCAGATACGCAGTATTTT. It translates to CASSSRIESLLADTQYF.

The chain combines TRBV29-1 with TRBJ2-5, with 8 bases aligning to TRBD1. This CDR3 contains 13 residues. From germline, CDR1 is SQVTM and CDR2 ANQGSEA. The V and J ends lost 3 bases and 5 bases, in that order; junction bases with no gene match: 5. CDR3 coding DNA: TGCAGCGTTGAGACAGGGGCCGCGGAGACCCAGTACTTC. Amino acids: CSVETGAAETQYF.

This clone turned up a few times. The genes are TRBV30 and TRBJ2-7; 10 bases align to TRBD2. The V and J ends lost 3 bases and 3 bases, in that order; junction bases with no gene match: 5. Germline V CDR1 and CDR2: GTSNPN, SVGIG (reference sequence). The CDR3 is 14 amino acids. CDR3 DNA: TGTGCCTGGAGGTCTAGCGGGGGATTCTACGAGCAGTACTTC. Its translation: CAWRSSGGFYEQYF.

The V and J genes are TRBV6-1 and TRBJ2-1; no reliable D call. Germline-derived CDR1 and CDR2 are MNHNS and SASEGT. The CDR3 totals 14 residues. V was cut by 2 bases and J by 5 bases, with 10 bases left in between. The CDR3 reads CASSELGTNNEQFF. The DNA for the CDR3 is TGTGCCAGCAGTGAATTGGGCACGAACAATGAGCAGTTCTTC.

CDR3 bases: TGTGCCTGGAGTGGTACAGATCACAACCAACGCCGGTGGGGAAACACCATATATTTT. It is translated as CAWSGTDHNQRRWGNTIYF. The chain couples TRBV30 to TRBJ1-3, with D uncertain. The V gene's germline CDR1 is GTSNPN and CDR2 SVGIG (reference sequence). This CDR3 spans 19 amino acids. V dropped 1 base and J dropped 4 bases, with 26 bases sitting between them.

This chain joins TRBV25-1 and TRBJ2-7; 9 bases align to TRBD1. Germline CDR1 reads MGHDK; CDR2 reads SYGVNS. Trimming removed 6 bases from V and 3 bases from J; junction bases left unmatched: 3. The CDR3 covers 13 residues. The CDR3 region has the DNA TGTGCCAGCAGGGTGACAGGGGGCTACGAGCAGTACTTC. Its protein is CASRVTGGYEQYF.

The chain couples TRBV12-5 to TRBJ2-2; TRBD1 might be the D (6 bases). The CDR3 runs 15 residues. Germline-derived CDR1 and CDR2 are LGHNT and FRNRAP. The germline V and J ends were trimmed by 2 bases and 1 base, with 8 bases remaining between them. The chain's CDR3 is CASGLWTVNTGELFF. The CDR3 bases are TGTGCTAGTGGTTTGTGGACAGTGAACACCGGGGAGCTGTTTTTT. The full variable domain, in which reference TRBV12-5 and TRBJ2-2 provide the parts outside the CDR3, is DARVTQTPRHKVTEMGQEVTMRCQPILGHNTVFWYRQTMMQGLELLAYFRNRAPLDDSGMPKDRFSAEMPDATLATLKIQPSEPRDSAVYFCASGLWTVNTGELFFGEGSRLTVL.

The rearrangement uses TRBV2 and TRBJ2-2, with D perhaps matching TRBD2 (6 bases). The V end lost 11 bases, the J end lost 0 bases, and 10 bases lay between the germline ends. Looked up from germline, CDR1 is SNHLY and CDR2 is FYNNEI. The CDR3 extends over 13 amino acids. CDR3: CAWAGTNTGELFF. Written as DNA, the CDR3 is TGTGCCTGGGCGGGGACGAACACCGGGGAGCTGTTTTTT.

The CDR3 nucleotides are TGTGCCTGGAGTGCGGGCTTCATGAACACTGAAGCTTTCTTT. Protein product: CAWSAGFMNTEAFF. The chain links TRBV30 to TRBJ1-1; D is ambiguous. The CDR3 has 14 amino acids. The V gene's germline CDR1 is GTSNPN and CDR2 SVGIG (reference sequence). Trimming left V 1 base short and J 0 bases short, with 9 bases between.

This chain uses TRBV29-1 with TRBJ2-1; tentative D call: TRBD1 (6 bases). Per germline, CDR1 SQVTM and CDR2 ANQGSEA. Deletions cut 4 bases from V and 0 bases from J, with 13 bases between. The CDR3 spans 15 residues. The CDR3 region has the DNA TGCAGCGTTGTGCCCCAGGGGAGCTCCTACAATGAGCAGTTCTTC. It codes for CSVVPQGSSYNEQFF.

J is TRBJ2-7 and V is TRBV30; 7 bases are a match to TRBD2. Germline V gene sequence: CDR1 GTSNPN, CDR2 SVGIG (reference sequence). The CDR3 has 12 residues. The V and J ends lost 2 bases and 3 bases, in that order; junction bases with no gene match: 1. CDR3 in DNA: TGTGCCTGGAGTCGGGAGGACTACGAGCAGTACTTC. Translating gives CAWSREDYEQYF. Based on the CDR3 plus reference TRBV30 and TRBJ2-7, the full variable domain is SQTIHQWPATLVQPVGSPLSLECTVEGTSNPNLYWYRQAAGRGLQLLFYSVGIGQISSEVPQNLSASRPQDRQFILSSKKLLLSDSGFYLCAWSREDYEQYFGPGTRLTVT.

A few counts support this clone. The chain carries TRBV7-2 and TRBJ2-7; the D is unclear. CDR3 length: 14 residues. V was trimmed by 1 base and J by 6 bases, leaving 13 bases between them. In germline, CDR1 is SGHTA, CDR2 FQGNSA. For the CDR3, the DNA is TGTGCCAGCAGCTTAGAACCAGGTCTTGGCGAGCAGTACTTC. Protein sequence: CASSLEPGLGEQYF.

The chain joins TRBV15 to TRBJ1-1; the D gene is possibly TRBD1 (6 bases). The CDR3 spans 16 residues. Germline values: CDR1 LNHNV, CDR2 YYDKDF (reference sequence). With 4 bases removed from V and 0 bases from J, the gap between germline ends came to 15 bases. This CDR3 reads CATSTTGGGLNTEAFF. DNA of the CDR3: TGTGCCACCAGCACCACTGGGGGGGGGCTGAACACTGAAGCTTTCTTT.

The chain has TRBV15 and TRBJ2-1; 10 positions match TRBD2. This CDR3 is built from 15 residues. Germline V gene data show CDR1 as LNHNV and CDR2 as YYDKDF (reference sequence). V dropped 3 bases and J dropped 7; count of bases not matched to a gene: 6. The CDR3 loop reads CATSSLAGDRNEQFF. As DNA, the CDR3 is TGTGCCACCAGCAGCCTAGCGGGGGACCGTAATGAGCAGTTCTTC.

The chain is built from TRBV5-1 and TRBJ2-1; D gene unclear. CDR1 is SGHRS, CDR2 YFSETQ, per germline. Trimming stripped 3 bases from V and 4 bases from J, with 8 bases between. The CDR3 contains 13 residues. The CDR3 DNA sequence: TGCGCCAGCAGCTACACAGAATACAATGAGCAGTTCTTC. Encoded protein: CASSYTEYNEQFF.

Only a few counts were recorded for this clone. V is TRBV29-1 and J is TRBJ1-2, with D unresolved. Per the germline V gene, CDR1 is SQVTM and CDR2 is ANQGSEA. The CDR3 spans 13 residues. Trimming removed 2 bases at V and 8 bases at J, with 15 bases between. The CDR3 sequence: CSVEMADGEGYTF. The CDR3 coding sequence is TGCAGCGTTGAAATGGCGGACGGAGAGGGCTACACCTTC.